This T cell receptor (beta chain) was recovered during a study of CD8 T cells in ankylosing spondylitis. From the 5' RACE reads, TCRdb called clonotypes with MiXCR, one entry per CDR3 protein. The sample lists 200,000 to 250,000 distinct CDR3 sequences; 8% to 9% were seen once. The CDR3 runs 13 residues. Germline V gene sequence: CDR1 SGHTA, CDR2 FQGNSA. The sample holds many counts of this clonotype. The junction departs from germline at one end; a sequencing error may be responsible. The sequence was obtained from a female donor with ankylosing spondylitis or in good health (not recorded which). What was sequenced was blood, either unsorted or a sorted T cell fraction (not recorded which). This chain joins TRBV7-2 and TRBJ2-1, with D unclear. CDR3 DNA: TGCGCCAGCAGCTTGCCATCCTACAATGAGCAGTTCTTC. As protein: CASSLPSYNEQFF.